This TCR beta chain was captured by sequencing in a study of T cells in Graves' hyperthyroidism and ophthalmopathy. Turning to the study itself: Peripheral blood specimens were obtained at initial diagnosis, prior to any treatment.

CDR3 length equals 14 residues. V trimming: 7 bases; J trimming: 1 base; junction bases outside the gene matches: 6. Germline values: CDR1 SNHLY, CDR2 FYNNEI. This clonotype was found many times. What it recognizes is unknown. The investigators amplified TCR beta CDR3 regions from RNA transcripts. TCR CDR3 underwent first-round RT-PCR with the HTBI primer set. One entry per CDR3 protein results from TCRdb running MiXCR on the multiplex PCR reads. The data hold around 500,000 distinct CDR3 sequences, with around 16% observed a single time. General observations from the study: Expanded thyroid clonotypes (above 0.001) were mostly also found in blood. Ophthalmopathy stood apart from stable hyperthyroidism in a 13 V-J model.

Diagnoses rested on clinical symptoms, serum thyroxine and TRAb, thyroid ultrasound and orbital computed tomography. This clonotype was sampled from a woman aged 25 to 39 with Graves' ophthalmopathy. The chain employs TRBV2 and TRBJ1-1; 7 bases are shared with TRBD1. The specimen was blood. As DNA, the CDR3 is TGTGCCAGCATATTGGGACAGAGGAACACTGAAGCTTTCTTT. Its translation is CASILGQRNTEAFF.